The next 3 T cell receptor beta chains were all read from a single sample in a study of cytomegalovirus exposure and HLA in healthy donors (dated by TCRdb to about 2017). The method was the immunoSEQ multiplex PCR assay. The multiplex PCR relied on a mix of 60 forward primers for TCR Vbeta segments and 13 reverse primers for TCR Jbeta segments. TCRdb obtained this table from immuneACCESS and retained in-frame rearrangements with V and J assigned. These tables miss some clones; where compared with another copy, unresolved V genes account for less than half of the shortfall, and the remainder is unexplained. Here the sample has about 110,000 clones; 76% occur a single time. The ten largest account for around an eighth of the sample. The sequenced material came from PBMCs. Receptor source: a young man in good health and CMV-seropositive.

This chain joins TRBV5-1 and TRBJ2-7; TRBD2 might be the D (5 bases). V lost 5 bases to trimming and J lost 2 bases, with 23 bases between them. The CDR3 has 17 amino acids. Germline V gene lookup returns CDR1 SGHRS and CDR2 YFSETQ. The CDR3 sequence: CASSFHQWTPGAYEQYF. As DNA, the CDR3 is TGCGCCAGCAGTTTCCATCAGTGGACCCCCGGGGCCTACGAGCAGTACTTC.

The chain couples TRBV7-6 to TRBJ2-4; the D gene is possibly TRBD2 (5 bases). The CDR3 length is 14 residues. Germline V gives CDR1 SGHVS, CDR2 FNYEAQ. V lost 1 base to trimming and J lost 12 bases, with 16 bases between them. The CDR3 is CASSLVVEGGSQYF. CDR3 sequence (DNA): TGTGCCAGCAGCTTAGTGGTTGAGGGCGGCAGTCAGTACTTC.

V usage is TRBV28 and J usage is TRBJ1-4, with D unresolved. Trimming removed 7 bases from V and 0 bases from J, with 9 bases in between. CDR1 is MDHEN, CDR2 SYDVKM, per germline. The CDR3 has 14 residues. The CDR3 nucleotides read TGTGCCAGCATGACGAGGGCAACTAATGAAAAACTGTTTTTT. Translated, it gives CASMTRATNEKLFF.